This T cell receptor (beta chain) was found in a study of tumor-infiltrating lymphocytes in primary liver carcinoma. Study context: Patients diagnosed with primary liver carcinoma received treatment through surgical resection. The study included patients who were men and women aged 30 to 69 years. Study-level results: Since sampling was bulk and unsorted, CD4+ and CD8+ repertoires were not compared. Compared with blood, tumor repertoires held significantly more in their top 250 clones.

Using a constant-region primer together with ProtoScript II reverse transcriptase, TCR beta cDNA was made from about 490 ng of total RNA. Construction of TCR beta libraries relied on three successive nested multiplex PCR rounds employing slightly modified ARM-PCR. Use of TRBV1-TRBV30 forward primers with a C-beta reverse primer characterized the first two PCR rounds, which lasted around 10 cycles each. TCRdb reprocessed the multiplex PCR reads with MiXCR, giving one entry per CDR3 protein. The sample carries about 300,000 distinct CDR3 sequences, more than 55% recorded once. In germline, CDR1 is SGHRS, CDR2 YFSETQ. This CDR3 has 14 residues. With 7 bases removed from V and 4 bases from J, the gap between germline ends came to 17 bases. In the case of this clonotype: Its antigen is still unknown.

Blood RNA came from unsorted whole blood; germline DNA was also extracted. This TCR derives from a man aged 35-49 years with primary liver carcinoma and hepatitis B virus infection. The chain links TRBV5-1 to TRBJ2-5, with D perhaps TRBD1 (6 bases). The sample was peripheral blood. As DNA, the CDR3 is TGCGCCAGCCAGGAAGGACAGACCGGAGAGACCCAGTACTTC. It encodes CASQEGQTGETQYF.